One sample yielded the 13 T cell receptor beta chains listed below, sequenced in a study of shared clonotypes between healthy human individuals. Clones were read by immunoSEQ multiplex PCR, and TCRdb kept only the in-frame ones, dropping some. The sample lists about 1,500,000 clones; 96% were seen once. Source material: naive CD4+ T cells sorted from blood. Subset denoted: CD45RA+ positively selected. The receptors stem from a young man in good health.

The rearrangement uses TRBV13 and TRBJ2-7, with D possibly matching TRBD1 (6 bases). The CDR3 loop spans 12 amino acids. Germline values: CDR1 PRHDT, CDR2 FYEKMQ (reference sequence). V lost 3 bases, J lost 4 bases, and 7 bases lay in between. The CDR3 here is CASSFRGYEQYF. The CDR3 DNA is TGTGCCAGCAGCTTCAGGGGTTACGAGCAGTACTTC.

As concerns this clone: Other nucleotide sequences in the sample specify the same CDR3. The rearrangement uses TRBV5-1 and TRBJ2-7, with 9 bases fitting TRBD2. From germline, CDR1 is SGHRS and CDR2 YFSETQ. V shed 4 bases, J shed 2 bases, and the junction held 4 bases outside the gene matches. The CDR3 consists of 14 residues. The CDR3 here is CASSPTSGTYEQYF. CDR3 bases: TGCGCCAGCAGCCCGACTAGCGGTACCTACGAGCAGTACTTC. Filled out from reference TRBV5-1 and TRBJ2-7, the complete variable domain reads KAGVTQTPRYLIKTRGQQVTLSCSPISGHRSVSWYQQTPGQGLQFLFEYFSETQRNKGNFPGRFSGRQFSNSRSEMNVSTLELGDSALYLCASSPTSGTYEQYFGPGTRLTVT.

The rearrangement uses TRBV5-1 and TRBJ2-1, with TRBD2 identical over 11 bases. After removal of 2 bases from V and 8 bases from J, the junction contained 6 bases not matched to a gene. CDR1 and CDR2 from the germline V gene are SGHRS and YFSETQ. This CDR3 contains 15 residues. The CDR3 DNA sequence: TGCGCCAGCAGCTTAATCCTAGCGGGAGGCGATGAGCAGTTCTTC. Residues: CASSLILAGGDEQFF.

The chain links TRBV18 to TRBJ2-5; 8 bases fit TRBD2. CDR3 length: 17 residues. Germline V gene lookup returns CDR1 KGHSH and CDR2 LQKENI. J was trimmed by 5 bases and V by 0 bases; bases with no gene match: 11. The CDR3 region is CASSPPDTLAGTETQYF. In DNA, the CDR3 is TGTGCCAGCTCACCACCCGATACCTTAGCGGGAACGGAGACCCAGTACTTC.

The genes are TRBV11-2 and TRBJ2-7, with unresolved D. Germline assignment: CDR1 SGHAT and CDR2 FQNNGV. V lost 0 bases to trimming and J lost 0 bases, with 12 bases between them. The CDR3 sequence is 16 residues long. CDR3 DNA: TGTGCCAGCAGCTTAGACCGGATAACAATCTCCTACGAGCAGTACTTC. Translated, it gives CASSLDRITISYEQYF. Full variable domain (outside the CDR3, taken from reference TRBV11-2 and TRBJ2-7): EAGVAQSPRYKIIEKRQSVAFWCNPISGHATLYWYQQILGQGPKLLIQFQNNGVVDDSQLPKDRFSAERLKGVDSTLKIQPAKLEDSAVYLCASSLDRITISYEQYFGPGTRLTVT.

The chain combines TRBV7-9 with TRBJ1-1; TRBD1 matches 7 bases. This CDR3 spans 12 amino acids. Germline CDR1 is SEHNR and CDR2 is FQNEAQ (reference sequence). V lost 4 bases to trimming and J lost 10 bases; unmatched junction nucleotides: 6. In DNA form, the CDR3 reads TGTGCCAGCAGCTCGACAGGGCGGTTAGCTTTCTTT. Translation: CASSSTGRLAFF.

The chain uses TRBV7-6 and TRBJ2-7; D possibly corresponds to TRBD2 (6 bases). CDR1 and CDR2 (germline): SGHVS, FNYEAQ. Trimming pared 5 bases from V and 3 bases from J, leaving 17 bases between. The CDR3 contains 15 residues. CDR3: CASSQSWGLNYEQYF. CDR3 nucleotides: TGTGCCAGCAGCCAATCTTGGGGACTGAACTACGAGCAGTACTTC. Supplemented by reference TRBV7-6 and TRBJ2-7, the full variable domain reads GAGVSQSPRYKVTKRGQDVALRCDPISGHVSLYWYRQALGQGPEFLTYFNYEAQQDKSGLPNDRFSAERPEGSISTLTIQRTEQRDSAMYRCASSQSWGLNYEQYFGPGTRLTVT.

V usage is TRBV25-1 and J usage is TRBJ2-7, with TRBD1 identical over 7 bases. The CDR3 has 12 amino acids. Germline-derived CDR1 and CDR2 are MGHDK and SYGVNS. The J segment lost 5 bases and the V segment lost 9 bases, leaving 7 bases of the junction unmatched. The CDR3 protein is CASNRGSHEQYF. CDR3 nucleotide sequence: TGTGCCAGTAACAGGGGTTCCCACGAGCAGTACTTC.

The chain couples TRBV30 to TRBJ1-5; 7 nucleotides align to TRBD1. The CDR3 is 15 residues long. V lost 6 bases and J lost 1; bases outside the gene matches: 9. Germline-derived CDR1 and CDR2 are GTSNPN and SVGIG (reference sequence). This CDR3 reads CACKNRGSSNQPQHF. As DNA, the CDR3 is TGTGCCTGCAAGAACAGGGGTTCCAGCAATCAGCCCCAGCATTTT.

The V gene is TRBV29-1, the J gene TRBJ1-1; D gene ambiguous. V lost 3 bases and J lost 0, with 8 bases in between. This CDR3 spans 13 amino acids. Germline CDR1 reads SQVTM; CDR2 reads ANQGSEA. CDR3 residues: CSVDRTLNTEAFF. The CDR3 DNA sequence: TGCAGCGTTGATCGGACTTTGAACACTGAAGCTTTCTTT.

The chain carries TRBV5-1 and TRBJ2-2, with TRBD2 matching 7 bases. This CDR3 contains 16 residues. V shed 3 bases, J shed 0 bases, and the junction held 5 bases outside the gene matches. Germline V gene sequence: CDR1 SGHRS, CDR2 YFSETQ. The CDR3 loop is CASSWGGRTNTGELFF. The CDR3 nucleotides are TGCGCCAGCAGCTGGGGCGGGAGAACGAACACCGGGGAGCTGTTTTTT.

The chain joins TRBV4-2 to TRBJ2-3; no firm D call. CDR3 length: 15 amino acids. Per germline, CDR1 LGHNA and CDR2 YNFKEQ. With 4 bases removed from V and 1 base from J, the gap between germline ends came to 12 bases. CDR3 sequence reads: CASSPLSPGTDTQYF. The CDR3 nucleotides read TGTGCCAGCAGCCCCCTGAGTCCGGGCACAGATACGCAGTATTTT.

V and J are TRBV6-1 and TRBJ2-1, with 11 bases matching TRBD2. The CDR3 has 16 residues. V lost 4 bases to trimming and J lost 8 bases; unmatched junction nucleotides: 10. Germline CDR1 is MNHNS and CDR2 is SASEGT. The CDR3 nucleotides are TGTGCCAGCAGTGCCACTAGCGGGAGTTTTATGGATGAGCAGTTCTTC. Translating it yields CASSATSGSFMDEQFF.